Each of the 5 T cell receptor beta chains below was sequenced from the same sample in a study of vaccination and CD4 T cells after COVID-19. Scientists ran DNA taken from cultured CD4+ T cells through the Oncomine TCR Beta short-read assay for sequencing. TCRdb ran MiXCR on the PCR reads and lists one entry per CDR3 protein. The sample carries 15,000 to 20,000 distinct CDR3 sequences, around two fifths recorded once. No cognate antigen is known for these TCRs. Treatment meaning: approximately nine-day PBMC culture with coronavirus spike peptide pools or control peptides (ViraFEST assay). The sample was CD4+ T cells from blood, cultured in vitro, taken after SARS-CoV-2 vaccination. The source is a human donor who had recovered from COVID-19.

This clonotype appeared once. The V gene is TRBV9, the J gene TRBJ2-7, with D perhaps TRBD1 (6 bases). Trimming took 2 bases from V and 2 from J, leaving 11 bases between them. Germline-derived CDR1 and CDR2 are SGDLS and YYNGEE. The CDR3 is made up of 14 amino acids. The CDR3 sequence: CASSVQTGPYEQYF. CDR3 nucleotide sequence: TGTGCCAGCAGCGTCCAGACAGGACCCTACGAGCAGTACTTC.

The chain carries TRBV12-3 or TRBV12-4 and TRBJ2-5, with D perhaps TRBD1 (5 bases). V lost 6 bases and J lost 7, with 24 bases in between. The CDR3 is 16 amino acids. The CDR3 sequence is CASSPHGPGPLGTQYF. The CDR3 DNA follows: TGTGCCAGCAGCCCCCATGGGCCAGGGCCCTTGGGGACCCAGTACTTC.

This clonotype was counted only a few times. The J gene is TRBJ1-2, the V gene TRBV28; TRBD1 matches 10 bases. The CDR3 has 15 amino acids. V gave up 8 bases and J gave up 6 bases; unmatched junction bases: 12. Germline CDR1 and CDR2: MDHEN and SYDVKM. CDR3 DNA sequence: TGTGCCAGCGGAGGCGGCCGGGACAGGGGCCATGGCTACACCTTC. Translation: CASGGGRDRGHGYTF.

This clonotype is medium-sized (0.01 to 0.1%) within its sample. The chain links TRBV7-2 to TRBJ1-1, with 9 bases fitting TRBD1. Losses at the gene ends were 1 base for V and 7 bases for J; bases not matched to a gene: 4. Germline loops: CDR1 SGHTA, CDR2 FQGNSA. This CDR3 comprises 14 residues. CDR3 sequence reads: CASSLEGQGSEAFF. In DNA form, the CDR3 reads TGTGCCAGCAGCTTAGAAGGACAGGGGAGTGAAGCTTTCTTT.

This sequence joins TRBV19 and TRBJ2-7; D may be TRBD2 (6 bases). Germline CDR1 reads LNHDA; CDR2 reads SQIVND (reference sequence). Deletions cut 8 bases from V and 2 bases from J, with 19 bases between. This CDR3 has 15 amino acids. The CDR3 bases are TGTGCCAGTGCAGATGGGGGGAGGCCAACCTACGAGCAGTACTTC. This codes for CASADGGRPTYEQYF.